The entry below describes one T cell receptor beta chain. Antigen: not known. The sample originates from a study of T cells in Graves' hyperthyroidism and ophthalmopathy. Study conclusions and caveats: Ophthalmopathy was distinguished from stable hyperthyroidism by 13 V-J signatures.

The CDR3 contains 14 residues. The V and J ends lost 1 base and 4 bases respectively, with 10 bases between them. Germline-derived CDR1 and CDR2 are SEHNR and FQNEAQ (reference sequence). Researchers defined stable Graves' hyperthyroidism as no ophthalmopathy progression within 18 months. Not enrolled were patients with uncontrolled infection, other autoimmune disease, pregnancy or lactation. Authors of the study amplified TCR beta CDR3 regions from RNA transcripts. A first-round RT-PCR of the TCR CDR3 used the HTBI primer set. Using its own MiXCR run on the multiplex PCR reads, TCRdb lists one record per CDR3 protein. The sample shows 40,000 to 55,000 distinct CDR3 sequences, approximately 50% of them seen only once.

Specimen: peripheral blood or thyroid tissue (not recorded which). The chain links TRBV7-9 to TRBJ1-1; D unresolved. This clonotype originated in a woman aged 50 to 60 with Graves' hyperthyroidism. CDR3 residues: CASSLDLVGTEAFF. The CDR3 DNA is TGTGCCAGCAGCTTAGATTTAGTTGGCACTGAAGCTTTCTTT.